This T cell receptor (beta chain) comes out of a study of T cells in Graves' hyperthyroidism and ophthalmopathy. From RNA transcripts, TCR beta CDR3 regions were amplified. Researchers ran a first-round RT-PCR on the TCR CDR3 using the HTBI primer set. TCRdb fed the multiplex PCR reads into MiXCR, producing one record per CDR3 protein. The table lists some 600,000 distinct CDR3 sequences, just over 45% of them singletons. Together with thyroid ultrasound, orbital computed tomography, serum thyroxine and TRAb, clinical symptoms were used for diagnoses. This clonotype showed up many times. Trimming stripped 3 bases from V and 8 bases from J, with 8 bases between. In germline, CDR1 is DFQATT, CDR2 SNEGSKA (reference sequence). This CDR3 contains 12 residues.

The sample was peripheral blood or thyroid tissue (not recorded which). The V gene is TRBV20-1, the J gene TRBJ1-6; D not certain. The TCR comes from a woman in her late teens or twenties with Graves' hyperthyroidism. CDR3 DNA: TGCAGTGCTAGTTCTGAGTATTCACCCCTCCACTTT. It specifies CSASSEYSPLHF.